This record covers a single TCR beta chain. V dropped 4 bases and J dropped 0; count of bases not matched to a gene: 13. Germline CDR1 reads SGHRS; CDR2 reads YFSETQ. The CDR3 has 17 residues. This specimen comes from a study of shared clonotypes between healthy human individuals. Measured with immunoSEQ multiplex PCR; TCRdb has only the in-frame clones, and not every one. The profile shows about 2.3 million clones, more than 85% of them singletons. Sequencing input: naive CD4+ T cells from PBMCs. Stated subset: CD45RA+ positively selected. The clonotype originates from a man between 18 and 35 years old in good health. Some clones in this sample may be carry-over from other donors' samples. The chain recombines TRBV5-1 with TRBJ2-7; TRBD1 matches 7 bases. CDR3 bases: TGCGCCAGCAGCCTTGGGAGAGGGCGACAGGGCTCCTACGAGCAGTACTTC. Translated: CASSLGRGRQGSYEQYF.